Described below is a single T cell receptor (beta chain) sequence and its context. The sample belongs to a study of blood T cell repertoires in COVID-19. Study in general: Collection of acute and convalescent COVID-19 samples took place in the United States, Italy and Spain.

The assay was immunoSEQ multiplex PCR, and TCRdb's table has in-frame clones only and misses some. In the table there are roughly 260,000 clones, 83% of which are singletons. Unmatched junction bases numbered 5, after V lost 5 bases and J lost 2 bases. The germline gives CDR1 KGHSH, CDR2 LQKENI. The CDR3 totals 15 residues. Source material: PBMCs or T cells enriched from blood (not recorded which). This receptor was obtained from a woman aged 35 to 49 who had been exposed to COVID-19. The chain employs TRBV18 and TRBJ2-2, with 7 bases matching TRBD1. Written as DNA, the CDR3 is TGTGCCAGCTCATGGGGACAGACTAACACCGGGGAGCTGTTTTTT. It is translated as CASSWGQTNTGELFF.